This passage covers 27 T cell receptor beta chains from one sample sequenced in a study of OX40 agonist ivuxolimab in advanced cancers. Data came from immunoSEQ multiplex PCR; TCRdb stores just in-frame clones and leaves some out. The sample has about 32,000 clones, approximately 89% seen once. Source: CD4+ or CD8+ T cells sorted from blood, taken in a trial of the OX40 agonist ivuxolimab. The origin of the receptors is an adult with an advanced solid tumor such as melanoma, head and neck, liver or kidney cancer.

In DNA, the CDR3 is TGTGCCAGCAGTGTGCAGGGGGCGGGCTACAATGAGCAGTTCTTC. Its translation is CASSVQGAGYNEQFF. V gene TRBV2 combines with J gene TRBJ2-1, with TRBD1 identical over 8 bases. CDR1 and CDR2 from the germline V gene are SNHLY and FYNNEI. This CDR3 contains 15 residues. V trimming: 4 bases; J trimming: 3 bases; junction bases outside the gene matches: 5. The entire variable domain, with the rest obtained from reference TRBV2 and TRBJ2-1, is as follows: EPEVTQTPSHQVTQMGQEVILRCVPISNHLYFYWYRQILGQKVEFLVSFYNNEISEKSEIFDDQFSVERPDGSNFTLKIRSTKLEDSAMYFCASSVQGAGYNEQFFGPGTRLTVL.

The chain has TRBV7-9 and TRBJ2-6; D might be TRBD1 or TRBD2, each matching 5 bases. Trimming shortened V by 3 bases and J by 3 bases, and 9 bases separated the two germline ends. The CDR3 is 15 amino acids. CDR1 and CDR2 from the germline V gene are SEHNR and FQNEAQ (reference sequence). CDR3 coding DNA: TGTGCCAGCAGCTTGGGGGTTGGTGGGGCCAACGTCCTGACTTTC. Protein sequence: CASSLGVGGANVLTF.

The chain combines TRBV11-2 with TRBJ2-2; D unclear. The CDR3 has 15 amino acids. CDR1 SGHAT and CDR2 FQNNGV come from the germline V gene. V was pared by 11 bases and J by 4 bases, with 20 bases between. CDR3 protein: CADQSFGLGTGELFF. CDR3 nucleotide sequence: TGTGCCGATCAAAGCTTCGGATTAGGCACCGGGGAGCTGTTTTTT.

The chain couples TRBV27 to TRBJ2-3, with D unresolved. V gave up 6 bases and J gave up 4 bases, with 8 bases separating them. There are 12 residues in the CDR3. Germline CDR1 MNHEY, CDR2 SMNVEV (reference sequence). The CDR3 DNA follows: TGTGCCAGCAGCCAAATTGCAGATACGCAGTATTTT. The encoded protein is CASSQIADTQYF.

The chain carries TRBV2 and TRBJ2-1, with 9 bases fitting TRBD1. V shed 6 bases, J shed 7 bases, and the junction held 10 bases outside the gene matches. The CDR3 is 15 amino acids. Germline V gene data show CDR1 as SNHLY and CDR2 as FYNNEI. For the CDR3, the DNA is TGTGCCAGCAGGCTGGGACAGGGTCTAATTAATGAGCAGTTCTTC. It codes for CASRLGQGLINEQFF.

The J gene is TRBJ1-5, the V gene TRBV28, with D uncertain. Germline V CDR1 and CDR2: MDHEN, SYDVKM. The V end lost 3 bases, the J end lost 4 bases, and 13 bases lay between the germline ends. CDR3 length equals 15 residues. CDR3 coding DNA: TGTGCCAGCAGTTTTTGGGCGGAAAAAAATCAGCCCCAGCATTTT. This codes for CASSFWAEKNQPQHF.

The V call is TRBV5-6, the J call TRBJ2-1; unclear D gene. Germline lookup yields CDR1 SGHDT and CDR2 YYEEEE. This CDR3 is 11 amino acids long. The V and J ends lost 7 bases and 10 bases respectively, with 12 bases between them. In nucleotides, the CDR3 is TGTGCCAGCTCTTTGAATGGGGAGCAGTTCTTC. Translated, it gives CASSLNGEQFF.

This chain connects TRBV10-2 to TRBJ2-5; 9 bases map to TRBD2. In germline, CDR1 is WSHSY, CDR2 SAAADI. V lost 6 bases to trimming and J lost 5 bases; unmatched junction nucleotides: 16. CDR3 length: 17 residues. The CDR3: CASSEVYSGRTGETQYF. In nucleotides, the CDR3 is TGCGCCAGCAGCGAGGTGTATAGCGGGAGAACTGGCGAGACCCAGTACTTC.

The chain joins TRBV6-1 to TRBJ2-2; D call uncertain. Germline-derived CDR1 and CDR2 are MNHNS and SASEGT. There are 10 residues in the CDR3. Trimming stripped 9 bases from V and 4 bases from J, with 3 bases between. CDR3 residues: CASGTGELFF. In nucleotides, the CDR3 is TGTGCCAGTGGCACCGGGGAGCTGTTTTTT.

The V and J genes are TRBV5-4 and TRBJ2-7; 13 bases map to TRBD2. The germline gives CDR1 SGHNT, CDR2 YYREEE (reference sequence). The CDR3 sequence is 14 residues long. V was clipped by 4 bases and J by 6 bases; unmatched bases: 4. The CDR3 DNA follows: TGTGCCAGCAGCCCCACTAGCGGGGGGGCCGAGCAGTACTTC. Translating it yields CASSPTSGGAEQYF.

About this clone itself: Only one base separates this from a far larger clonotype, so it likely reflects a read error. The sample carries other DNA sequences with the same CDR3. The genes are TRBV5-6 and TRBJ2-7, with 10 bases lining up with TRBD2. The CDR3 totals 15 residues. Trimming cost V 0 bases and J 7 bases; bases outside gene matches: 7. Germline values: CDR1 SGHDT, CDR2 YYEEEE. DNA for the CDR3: TGTGCCAGCAGCTTGGGCCTAGCGGGGGCGGGGGAGCAGTACTTC. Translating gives CASSLGLAGAGEQYF. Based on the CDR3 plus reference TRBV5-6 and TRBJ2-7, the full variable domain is DAGVTQSPTHLIKTRGQQVTLRCSPKSGHDTVSWYQQALGQGPQFIFQYYEEEERQRGNFPDRFSGHQFPNYSSELNVNALLLGDSALYLCASSLGLAGAGEQYFGPGTRLTVT.

The CDR3 reads CASSLAGPAYEQYF. Here the CDR3 DNA reads TGTGCCAGCAGCTTAGCGGGACCCGCCTACGAGCAGTACTTC. The J gene is TRBJ2-7, the V gene TRBV5-4; TRBD2 matches 7 bases. Germline values: CDR1 SGHNT, CDR2 YYREEE (reference sequence). This CDR3 has 14 residues. The V and J ends lost 2 bases and 2 bases, in that order; junction bases with no gene match: 4.

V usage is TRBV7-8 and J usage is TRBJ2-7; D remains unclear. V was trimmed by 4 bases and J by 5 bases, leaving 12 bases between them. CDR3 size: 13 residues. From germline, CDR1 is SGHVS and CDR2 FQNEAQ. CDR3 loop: CASSSPGGDEQYF. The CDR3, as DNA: TGTGCCAGCAGCTCGCCTGGCGGAGACGAGCAGTACTTC.

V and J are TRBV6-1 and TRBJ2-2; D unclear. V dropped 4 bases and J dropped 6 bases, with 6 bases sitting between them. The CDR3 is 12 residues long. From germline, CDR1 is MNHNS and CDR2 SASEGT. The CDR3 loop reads CASSVGAGELFF. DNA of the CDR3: TGTGCCAGCAGTGTCGGTGCCGGGGAGCTGTTTTTT.

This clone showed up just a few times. The CDR3 nucleotides are TGTGCCAGCAGTGGGAGCGGGACAGGCTACGAGCAGTACTTC. This translates into CASSGSGTGYEQYF. This chain links TRBV6-1 with TRBJ2-7; D possibly corresponds to TRBD1 (8 bases). From germline, CDR1 is MNHNS and CDR2 SASEGT. This CDR3 region has 14 residues. Deletions cut 4 bases from V and 3 bases from J, with 13 bases between.

Written as DNA, the CDR3 is TGTGCCAGCGGTTCACCCCTCCACTTT. It encodes CASGSPLHF. The chain carries TRBV19 and TRBJ1-6; D uncertain. The CDR3 has 9 amino acids. The germline V gene has CDR1 LNHDA and CDR2 SQIVND (reference sequence). Trimming took 9 bases from V and 9 from J, leaving 3 bases between them.

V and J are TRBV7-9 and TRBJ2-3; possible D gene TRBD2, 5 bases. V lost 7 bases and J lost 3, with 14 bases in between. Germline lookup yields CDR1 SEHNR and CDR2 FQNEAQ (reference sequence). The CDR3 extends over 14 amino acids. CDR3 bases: TGTGCCAGCATCCGAGCGGTTGAGACAGATACGCAGTATTTT. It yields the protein CASIRAVETDTQYF.

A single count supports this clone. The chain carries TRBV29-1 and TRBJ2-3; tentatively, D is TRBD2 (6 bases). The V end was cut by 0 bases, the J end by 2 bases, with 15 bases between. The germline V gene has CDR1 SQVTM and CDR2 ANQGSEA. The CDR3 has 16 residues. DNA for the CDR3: TGCAGCGTTGAAGACCCTAACGGGGGTTACACAGATACGCAGTATTTT. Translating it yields CSVEDPNGGYTDTQYF.

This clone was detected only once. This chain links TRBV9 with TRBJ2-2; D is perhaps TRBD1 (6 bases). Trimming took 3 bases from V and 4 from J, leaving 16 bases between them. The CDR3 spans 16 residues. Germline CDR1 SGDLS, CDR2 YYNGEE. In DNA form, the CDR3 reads TGTGCCAGCAGCGGATGGGACACCCCCAGCACCGGGGAGCTGTTTTTT. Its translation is CASSGWDTPSTGELFF.

CDR3 sequence (DNA): TGCAGCGTTGAACTGAGGGTTAACTATGGCTACACCTTC. Translated: CSVELRVNYGYTF. This sequence joins TRBV29-1 and TRBJ1-2; D is uncertain. Germline CDR1 is SQVTM and CDR2 is ANQGSEA. The CDR3 contains 13 residues. V shed 2 bases and J shed 1 base, with 8 bases lying between them.

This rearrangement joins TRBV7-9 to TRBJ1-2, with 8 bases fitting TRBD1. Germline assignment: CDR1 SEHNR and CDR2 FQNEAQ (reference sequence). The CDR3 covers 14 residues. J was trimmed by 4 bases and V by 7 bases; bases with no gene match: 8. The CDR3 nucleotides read TGTGCCAGCAACAGACAGGGGATGGGCTATGGCTACACCTTC. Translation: CASNRQGMGYGYTF.

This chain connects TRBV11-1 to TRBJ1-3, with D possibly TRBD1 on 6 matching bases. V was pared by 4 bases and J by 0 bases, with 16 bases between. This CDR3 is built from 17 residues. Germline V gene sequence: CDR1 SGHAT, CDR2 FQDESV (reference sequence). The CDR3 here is CASSSPAGVYSGNTIYF. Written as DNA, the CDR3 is TGTGCCAGCAGCTCCCCGGCAGGGGTTTACTCTGGAAACACCATATATTTT. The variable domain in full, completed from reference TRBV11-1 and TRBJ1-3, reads EAEVAQSPRYKITEKSQAVAFWCDPISGHATLYWYRQILGQGPELLVQFQDESVVDDSQLPKDRFSAERLKGVDSTLKIQPAELGDSAMYLCASSSPAGVYSGNTIYFGEGSWLTVV.

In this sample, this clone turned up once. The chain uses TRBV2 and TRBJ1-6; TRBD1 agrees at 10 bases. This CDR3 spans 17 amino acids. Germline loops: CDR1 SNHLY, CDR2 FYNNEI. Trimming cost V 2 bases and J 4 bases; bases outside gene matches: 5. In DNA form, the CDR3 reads TGTGCCAGCAGTGAAAGTGGGACAGGGGTATATAATTCACCCCTCCACTTT. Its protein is CASSESGTGVYNSPLHF.

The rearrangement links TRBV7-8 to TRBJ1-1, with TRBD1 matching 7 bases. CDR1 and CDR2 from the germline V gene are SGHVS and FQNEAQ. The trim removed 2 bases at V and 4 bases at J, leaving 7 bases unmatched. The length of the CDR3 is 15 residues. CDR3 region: CASSLLAGGSTEAFF. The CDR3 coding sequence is TGTGCCAGCAGCTTATTGGCAGGGGGGTCCACTGAAGCTTTCTTT.

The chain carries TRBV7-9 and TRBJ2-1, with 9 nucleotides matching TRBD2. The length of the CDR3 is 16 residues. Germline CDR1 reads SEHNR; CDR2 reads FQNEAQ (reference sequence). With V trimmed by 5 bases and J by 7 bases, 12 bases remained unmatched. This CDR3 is CASSPFRAGGVNEQFF. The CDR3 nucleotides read TGTGCCAGCAGCCCATTCCGAGCGGGAGGAGTAAATGAGCAGTTCTTC.

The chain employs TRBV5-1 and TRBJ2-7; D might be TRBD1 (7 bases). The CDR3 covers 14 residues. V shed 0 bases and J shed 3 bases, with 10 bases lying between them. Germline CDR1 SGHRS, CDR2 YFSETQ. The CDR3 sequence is CASSLAGGGYEQYF. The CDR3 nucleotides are TGCGCCAGCAGCTTGGCAGGGGGAGGCTACGAGCAGTACTTC.

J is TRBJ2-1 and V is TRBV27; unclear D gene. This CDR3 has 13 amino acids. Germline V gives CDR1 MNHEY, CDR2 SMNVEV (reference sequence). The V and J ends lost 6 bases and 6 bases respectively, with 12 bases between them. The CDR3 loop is CASSPTPVNEQFF. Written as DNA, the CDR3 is TGTGCCAGCAGCCCAACCCCGGTCAATGAGCAGTTCTTC.